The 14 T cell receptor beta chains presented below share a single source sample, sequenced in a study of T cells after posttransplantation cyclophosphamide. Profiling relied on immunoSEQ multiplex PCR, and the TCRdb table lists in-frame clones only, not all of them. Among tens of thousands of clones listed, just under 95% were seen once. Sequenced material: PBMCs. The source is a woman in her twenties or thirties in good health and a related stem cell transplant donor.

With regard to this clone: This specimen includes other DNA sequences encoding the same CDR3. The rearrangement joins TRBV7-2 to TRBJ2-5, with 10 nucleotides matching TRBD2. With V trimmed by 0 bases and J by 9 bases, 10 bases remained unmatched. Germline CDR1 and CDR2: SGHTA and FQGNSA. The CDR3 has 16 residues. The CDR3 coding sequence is TGTGCCAGCAGCTTAGCGGTTAGCGGGGGGTCGGGGGCCCAGTACTTC. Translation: CASSLAVSGGSGAQYF.

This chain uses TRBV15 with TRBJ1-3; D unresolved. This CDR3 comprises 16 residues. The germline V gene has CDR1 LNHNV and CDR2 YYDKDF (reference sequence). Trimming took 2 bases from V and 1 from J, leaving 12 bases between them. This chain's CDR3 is CATSRTTRGSGNTIYF. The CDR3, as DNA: TGTGCCACCAGCAGAACCACACGGGGATCTGGAAACACCATATATTTT.

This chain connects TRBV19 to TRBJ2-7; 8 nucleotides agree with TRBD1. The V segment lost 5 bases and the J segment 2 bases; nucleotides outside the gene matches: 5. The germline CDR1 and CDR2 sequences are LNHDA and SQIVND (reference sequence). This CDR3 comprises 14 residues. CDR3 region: CASSPRDRPYEQYF. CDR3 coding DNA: TGTGCCAGTAGTCCCCGGGACAGGCCCTACGAGCAGTACTTC.

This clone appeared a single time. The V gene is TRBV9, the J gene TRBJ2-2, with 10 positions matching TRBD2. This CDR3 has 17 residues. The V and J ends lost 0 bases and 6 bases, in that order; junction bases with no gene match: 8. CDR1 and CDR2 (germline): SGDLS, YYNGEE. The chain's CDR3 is CASSVVGAGGTSGELFF. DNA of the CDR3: TGTGCCAGCAGCGTAGTGGGAGCGGGGGGGACTTCCGGGGAGCTGTTTTTT.

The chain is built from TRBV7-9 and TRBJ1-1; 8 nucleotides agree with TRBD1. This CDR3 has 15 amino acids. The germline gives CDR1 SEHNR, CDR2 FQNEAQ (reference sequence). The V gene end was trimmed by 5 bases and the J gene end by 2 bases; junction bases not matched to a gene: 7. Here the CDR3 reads CASSPRDRSNTEAFF. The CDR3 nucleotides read TGTGCCAGCAGCCCCCGGGACAGGTCAAACACTGAAGCTTTCTTT.

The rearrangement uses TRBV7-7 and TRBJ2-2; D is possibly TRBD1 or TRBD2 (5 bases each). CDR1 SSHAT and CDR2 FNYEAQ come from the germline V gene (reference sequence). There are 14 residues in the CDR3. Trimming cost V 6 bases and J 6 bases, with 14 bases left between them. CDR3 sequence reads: CASRPALGAGELFF. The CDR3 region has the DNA TGTGCCAGCAGACCGGCTTTGGGGGCCGGGGAGCTGTTTTTT.

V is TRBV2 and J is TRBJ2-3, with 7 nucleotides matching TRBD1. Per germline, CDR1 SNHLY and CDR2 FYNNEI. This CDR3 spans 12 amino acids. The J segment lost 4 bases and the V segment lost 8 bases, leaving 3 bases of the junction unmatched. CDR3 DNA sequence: TGTGCCAGCCACAGGGGATCAGATACGCAGTATTTT. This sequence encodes CASHRGSDTQYF.

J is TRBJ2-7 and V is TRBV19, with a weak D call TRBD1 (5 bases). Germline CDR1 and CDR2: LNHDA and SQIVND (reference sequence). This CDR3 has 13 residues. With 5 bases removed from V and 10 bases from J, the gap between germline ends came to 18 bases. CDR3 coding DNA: TGTGCCAGTAGTCCCAGCAGGGCGCTATTCCAGTACTTC. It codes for CASSPSRALFQYF.

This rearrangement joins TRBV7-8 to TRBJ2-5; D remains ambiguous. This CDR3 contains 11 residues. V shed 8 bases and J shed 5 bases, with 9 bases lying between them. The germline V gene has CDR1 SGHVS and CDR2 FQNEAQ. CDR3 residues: CASGNMETQYF. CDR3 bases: TGTGCCAGCGGGAACATGGAGACCCAGTACTTC.

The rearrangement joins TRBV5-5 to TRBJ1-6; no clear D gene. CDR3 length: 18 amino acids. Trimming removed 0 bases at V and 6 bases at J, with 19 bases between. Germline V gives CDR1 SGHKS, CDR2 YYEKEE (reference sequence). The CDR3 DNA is TGTGCCAGCAGCTTGGAGGGTGCAGGAGTCGGTCTTAATTCACCCCTCCACTTT. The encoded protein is CASSLEGAGVGLNSPLHF.

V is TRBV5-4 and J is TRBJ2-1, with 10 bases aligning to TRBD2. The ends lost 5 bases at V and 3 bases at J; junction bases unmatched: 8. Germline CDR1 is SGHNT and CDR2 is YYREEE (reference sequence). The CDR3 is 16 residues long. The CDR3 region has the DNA TGTGCCAGCAGTCGGAAAGCGGGGGGGTACTACAATGAGCAGTTCTTC. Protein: CASSRKAGGYYNEQFF.

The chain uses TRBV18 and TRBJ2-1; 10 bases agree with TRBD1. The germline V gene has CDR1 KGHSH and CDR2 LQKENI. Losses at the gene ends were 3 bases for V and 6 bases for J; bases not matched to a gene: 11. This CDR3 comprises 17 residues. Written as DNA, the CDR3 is TGTGCCAGCTCACCGCGTGCATCGAGACAGGGGGCCAATGAGCAGTTCTTC. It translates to CASSPRASRQGANEQFF.

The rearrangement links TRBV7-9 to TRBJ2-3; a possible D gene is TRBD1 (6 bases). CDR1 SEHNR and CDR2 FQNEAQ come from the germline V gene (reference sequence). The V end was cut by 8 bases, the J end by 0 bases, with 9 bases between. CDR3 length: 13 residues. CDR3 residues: CASGTGSTDTQYF. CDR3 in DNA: TGTGCCAGCGGCACAGGGAGCACAGATACGCAGTATTTT.

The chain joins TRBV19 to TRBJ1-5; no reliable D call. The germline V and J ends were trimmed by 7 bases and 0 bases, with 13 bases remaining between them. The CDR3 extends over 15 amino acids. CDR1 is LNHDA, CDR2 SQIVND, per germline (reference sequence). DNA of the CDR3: TGTGCCAGTACCCCCCCTGGCCCTAGCAATCAGCCCCAGCATTTT. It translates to CASTPPGPSNQPQHF.